This paragraph covers one TCR beta chain sequence. The data stem from a study of blood T cell repertoires in COVID-19. This CDR3 is 14 amino acids long. Germline V gene sequence: CDR1 SGHRS, CDR2 YFSETQ. The V and J ends lost 7 bases and 6 bases, in that order; junction bases with no gene match: 11. Method: immunoSEQ multiplex PCR; TCRdb's copy keeps in-frame clones and lacks some. The sample consists of about 170,000 clones, approximately 84% of them appearing once. Material for sequencing was PBMCs or T cells enriched from blood (not recorded which). The sequence came from a human donor with acute COVID-19. The donor label of this sample is uncertain. The chain employs TRBV5-1 and TRBJ1-1; 8 nucleotides agree with TRBD1. CDR3 nucleotide sequence: TGCGCCAGCGGGGACAGGCAGGGAGCGGCTGAAGCTTTCTTT. Encoded protein: CASGDRQGAAEAFF.